This TCR beta chain was sequenced during a study of post-analysis software for immune sequencing data. About the study: As for disease course, relapsing-remitting, secondary progressive and progressive-relapsing multiple sclerosis were all included.

Unique molecular identifiers were present in the TCR beta cDNA libraries. Some 500,000 cDNA molecules were obtained per 1 to 10 million input T cells. TCRdb reprocessed the PCR reads with MiXCR, giving one entry per CDR3 protein. Of more than 500,000 distinct CDR3 sequences in the sample, 34% were seen once. V shed 2 bases and J shed 4 bases, with 9 bases lying between them. From germline, CDR1 is SEHNR and CDR2 FQNEAQ (reference sequence). The CDR3 sequence is 13 residues long. Whole-study findings and limits: About five TRBV segments, including TRBV5-6, TRBV5-1 and TRBV20-1, were more frequent in patients than controls. In multiple sclerosis, normalized Chao1 diversity was significantly below that of controls.

This clonotype was seen more than once but under ten times. Its cognate antigen is unknown. Sequences were obtained from blood. The TCR sequence derives from a girl aged 2 to 17 with multiple sclerosis. This rearrangement joins TRBV7-9 to TRBJ2-7; D ambiguous. This CDR3 is CASSLYSGYEQYF. DNA of the CDR3: TGTGCCAGCAGCTTATATTCTGGGTACGAGCAGTACTTC. Full variable domain (missing parts from reference TRBV7-9 and TRBJ2-7): DTGVSQNPRHKITKRGQNVTFRCDPISEHNRLYWYRQTLGQGPEFLTYFQNEAQLEKSRLLSDRFSAERPKGSFSTLEIQRTEQGDSAMYLCASSLYSGYEQYFGPGTRLTVT.